This entry describes one T cell receptor beta chain. Researchers ran the PCR with 60 Vbeta and 13 Jbeta primers. Profiling relied on immunoSEQ multiplex PCR, and the TCRdb table lists in-frame clones only, not all of them. The sample includes more than 90,000 clones, 65% to 90% of them seen just once. CDR3 length equals 13 residues. From germline, CDR1 is LGHNA and CDR2 YSLEER. Trimming took off 1 base at V and 5 bases at J, with 9 bases between the two ends. These data belong to a study of cytomegalovirus exposure and HLA in healthy donors. The sequence was obtained from a woman between 65 and 79 years old in good health and CMV-seropositive. Sequencing was done on a sample of PBMCs. The rearrangement uses TRBV4-3 and TRBJ2-7; maybe TRBD1 (6 bases). The CDR3 loop is CASSQGTEDEQYF. The CDR3 nucleotides read TGCGCCAGCAGCCAAGGGACAGAGGACGAGCAGTACTTC.